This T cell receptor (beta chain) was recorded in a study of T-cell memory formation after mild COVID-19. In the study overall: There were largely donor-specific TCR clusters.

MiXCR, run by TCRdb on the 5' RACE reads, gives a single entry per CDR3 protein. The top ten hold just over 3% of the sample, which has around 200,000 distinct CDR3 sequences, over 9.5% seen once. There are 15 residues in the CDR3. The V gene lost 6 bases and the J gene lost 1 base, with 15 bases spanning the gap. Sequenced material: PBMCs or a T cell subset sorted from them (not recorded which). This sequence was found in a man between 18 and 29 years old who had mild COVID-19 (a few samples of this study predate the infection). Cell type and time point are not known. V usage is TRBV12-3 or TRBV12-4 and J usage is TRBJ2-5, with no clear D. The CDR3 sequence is CASSANGIGQETQYF. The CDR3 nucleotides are TGTGCCAGCAGCGCTAATGGGATTGGCCAAGAGACCCAGTACTTC.